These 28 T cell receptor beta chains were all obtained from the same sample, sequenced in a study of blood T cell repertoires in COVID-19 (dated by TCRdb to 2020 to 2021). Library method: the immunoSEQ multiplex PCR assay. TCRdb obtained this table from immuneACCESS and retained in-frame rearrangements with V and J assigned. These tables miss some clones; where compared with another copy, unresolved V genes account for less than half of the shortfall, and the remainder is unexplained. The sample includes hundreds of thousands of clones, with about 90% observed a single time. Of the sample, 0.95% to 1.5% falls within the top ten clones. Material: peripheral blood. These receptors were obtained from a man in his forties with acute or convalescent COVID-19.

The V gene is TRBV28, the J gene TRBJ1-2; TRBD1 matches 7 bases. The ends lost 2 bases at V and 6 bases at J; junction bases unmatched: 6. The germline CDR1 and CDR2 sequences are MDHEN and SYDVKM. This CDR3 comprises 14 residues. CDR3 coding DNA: TGTGCCAGCAGTTTACCCACAGGGACAGATGGCTACACCTTC. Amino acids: CASSLPTGTDGYTF.

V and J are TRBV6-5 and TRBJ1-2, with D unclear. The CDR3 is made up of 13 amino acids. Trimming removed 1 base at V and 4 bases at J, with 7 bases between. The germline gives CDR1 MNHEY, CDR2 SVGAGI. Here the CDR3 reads CASSYLGFYGYTF. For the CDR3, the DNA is TGTGCCAGCAGTTACTTGGGCTTCTATGGCTACACCTTC.

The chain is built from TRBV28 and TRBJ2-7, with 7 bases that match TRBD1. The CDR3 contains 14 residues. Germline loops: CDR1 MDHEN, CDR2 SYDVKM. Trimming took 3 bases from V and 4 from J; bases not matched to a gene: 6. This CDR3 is CASSFADRAYEQYF. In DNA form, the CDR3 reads TGTGCCAGCAGTTTCGCCGACAGGGCATACGAGCAGTACTTC.

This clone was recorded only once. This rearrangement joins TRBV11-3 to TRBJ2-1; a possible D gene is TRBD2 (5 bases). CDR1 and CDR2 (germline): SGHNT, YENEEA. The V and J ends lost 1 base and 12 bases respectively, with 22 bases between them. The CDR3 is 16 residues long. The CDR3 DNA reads TGTGCCAGCAGCTTAGCGGCGGGTCTGGGAAGGCAGCGGCAGTTCTTC. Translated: CASSLAAGLGRQRQFF.

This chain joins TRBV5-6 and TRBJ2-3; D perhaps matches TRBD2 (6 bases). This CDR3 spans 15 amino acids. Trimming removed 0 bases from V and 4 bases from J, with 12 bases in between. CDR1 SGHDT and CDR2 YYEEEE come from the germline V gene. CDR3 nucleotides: TGTGCCAGCAGCTTGGAGGGCGGGAAGGCAGATACGCAGTATTTT. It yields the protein CASSLEGGKADTQYF. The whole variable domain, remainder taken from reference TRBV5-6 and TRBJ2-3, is DAGVTQSPTHLIKTRGQQVTLRCSPKSGHDTVSWYQQALGQGPQFIFQYYEEEERQRGNFPDRFSGHQFPNYSSELNVNALLLGDSALYLCASSLEGGKADTQYFGPGTRLTVL.

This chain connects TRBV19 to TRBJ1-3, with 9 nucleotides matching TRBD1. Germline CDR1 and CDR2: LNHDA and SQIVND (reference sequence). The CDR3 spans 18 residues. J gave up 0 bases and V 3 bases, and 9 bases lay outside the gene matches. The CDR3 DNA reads TGTGCCAGTAGTATCCGCCCGACAGGGGGGATCTCTGGAAACACCATATATTTT. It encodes CASSIRPTGGISGNTIYF. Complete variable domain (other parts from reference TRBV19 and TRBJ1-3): DGGITQSPKYLFRKEGQNVTLSCEQNLNHDAMYWYRQDPGQGLRLIYYSQIVNDFQKGDIAEGYSVSREKKESFPLTVTSAQKNPTAFYLCASSIRPTGGISGNTIYFGEGSWLTVV.

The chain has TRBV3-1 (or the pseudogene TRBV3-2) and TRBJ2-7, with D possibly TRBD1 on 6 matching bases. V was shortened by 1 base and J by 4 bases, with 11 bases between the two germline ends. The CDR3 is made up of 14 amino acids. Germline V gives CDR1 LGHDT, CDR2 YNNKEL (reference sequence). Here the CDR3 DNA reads TGTGCCAGCAGCCAAGGGGGCAGGGGATACGAGCAGTACTTC. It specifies CASSQGGRGYEQYF.

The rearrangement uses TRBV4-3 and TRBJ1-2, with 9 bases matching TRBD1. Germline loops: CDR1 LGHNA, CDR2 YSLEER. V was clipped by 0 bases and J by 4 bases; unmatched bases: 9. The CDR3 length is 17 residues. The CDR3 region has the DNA TGCGCCAGCAGCCAAGATACCGGGACAGGGAAAATCTATGGCTACACCTTC. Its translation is CASSQDTGTGKIYGYTF.

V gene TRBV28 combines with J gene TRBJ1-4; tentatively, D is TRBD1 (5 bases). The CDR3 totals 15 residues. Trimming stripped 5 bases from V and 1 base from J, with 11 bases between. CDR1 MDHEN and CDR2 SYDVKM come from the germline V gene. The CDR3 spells CASSPSGGTNEKLFF. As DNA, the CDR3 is TGTGCCAGCAGTCCGAGCGGGGGAACTAATGAAAAACTGTTTTTT. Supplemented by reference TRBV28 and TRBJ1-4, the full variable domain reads DVKVTQSSRYLVKRTGEKVFLECVQDMDHENMFWYRQDPGLGLRLIYFSYDVKMKEKGDIPEGYSVSREKKERFSLILESASTNQTSMYLCASSPSGGTNEKLFFGSGTQLSVL.

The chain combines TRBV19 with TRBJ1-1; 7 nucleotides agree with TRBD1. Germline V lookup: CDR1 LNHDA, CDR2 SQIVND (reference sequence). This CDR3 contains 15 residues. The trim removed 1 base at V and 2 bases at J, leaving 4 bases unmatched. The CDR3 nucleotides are TGTGCCAGTAGTATAGGCGGGACAGAAAACACTGAAGCTTTCTTT. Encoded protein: CASSIGGTENTEAFF.

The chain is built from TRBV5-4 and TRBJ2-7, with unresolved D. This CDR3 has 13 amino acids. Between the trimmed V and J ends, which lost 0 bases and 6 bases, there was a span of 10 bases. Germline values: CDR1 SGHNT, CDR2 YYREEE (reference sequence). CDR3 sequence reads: CASSLANAAEQYF. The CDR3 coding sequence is TGTGCCAGCAGCTTGGCGAATGCGGCCGAGCAGTACTTC.

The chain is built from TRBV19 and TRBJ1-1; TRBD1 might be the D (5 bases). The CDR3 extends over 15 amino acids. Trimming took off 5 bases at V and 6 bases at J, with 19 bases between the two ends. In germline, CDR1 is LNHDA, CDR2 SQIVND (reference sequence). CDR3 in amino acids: CASSVSGMDLAEAFF. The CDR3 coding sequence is TGTGCCAGTAGTGTGTCAGGGATGGACCTGGCTGAAGCTTTCTTT.

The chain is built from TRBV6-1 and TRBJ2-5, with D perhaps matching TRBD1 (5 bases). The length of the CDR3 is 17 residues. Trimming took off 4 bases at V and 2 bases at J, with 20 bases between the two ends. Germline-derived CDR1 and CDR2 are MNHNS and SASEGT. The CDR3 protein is CASSAGWGRAQQETQYF. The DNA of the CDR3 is TGTGCCAGCAGTGCCGGGTGGGGCAGGGCCCAACAAGAGACCCAGTACTTC.

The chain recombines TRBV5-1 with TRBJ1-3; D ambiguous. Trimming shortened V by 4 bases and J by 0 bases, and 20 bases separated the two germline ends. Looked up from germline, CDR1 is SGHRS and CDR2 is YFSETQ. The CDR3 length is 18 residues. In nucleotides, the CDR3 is TGCGCCAGCAGCCTGGGCGCTCCCAGGCGGGACTCTGGAAACACCATATATTTT. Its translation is CASSLGAPRRDSGNTIYF.

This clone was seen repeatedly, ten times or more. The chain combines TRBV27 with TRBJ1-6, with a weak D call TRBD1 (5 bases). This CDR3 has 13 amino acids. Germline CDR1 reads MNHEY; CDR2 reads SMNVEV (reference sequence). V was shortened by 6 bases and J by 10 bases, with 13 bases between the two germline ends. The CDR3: CASSLPGRSPLHF. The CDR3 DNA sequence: TGTGCCAGCAGCCTCCCAGGGCGGTCACCCCTCCACTTT.

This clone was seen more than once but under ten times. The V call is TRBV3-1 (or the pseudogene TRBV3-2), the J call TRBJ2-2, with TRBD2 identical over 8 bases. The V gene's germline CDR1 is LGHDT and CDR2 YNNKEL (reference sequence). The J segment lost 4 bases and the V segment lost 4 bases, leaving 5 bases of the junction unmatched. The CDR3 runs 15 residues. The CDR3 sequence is CASSPSGSRTGELFF. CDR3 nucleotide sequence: TGTGCCAGCAGCCCGAGCGGGAGTCGCACCGGGGAGCTGTTTTTT.

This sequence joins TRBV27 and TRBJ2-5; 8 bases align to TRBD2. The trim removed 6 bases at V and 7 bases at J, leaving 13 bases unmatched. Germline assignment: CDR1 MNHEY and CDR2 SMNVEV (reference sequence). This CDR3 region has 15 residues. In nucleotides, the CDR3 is TGTGCCAGCAGCTCCGGGACTAGGTCGCTTAGGACCCAGTACTTC. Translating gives CASSSGTRSLRTQYF.

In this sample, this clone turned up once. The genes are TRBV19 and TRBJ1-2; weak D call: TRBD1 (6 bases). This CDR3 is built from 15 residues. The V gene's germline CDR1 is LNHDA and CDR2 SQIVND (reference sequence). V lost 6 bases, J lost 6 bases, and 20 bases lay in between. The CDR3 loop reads CASSRQVGSFHGYTF. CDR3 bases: TGTGCCAGTAGCAGACAGGTGGGATCCTTCCATGGCTACACCTTC.

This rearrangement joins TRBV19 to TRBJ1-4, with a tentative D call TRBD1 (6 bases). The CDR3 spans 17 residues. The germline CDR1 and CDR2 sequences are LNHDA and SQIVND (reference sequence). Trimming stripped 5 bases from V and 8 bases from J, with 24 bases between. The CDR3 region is CASSESGVQGINEKLFF. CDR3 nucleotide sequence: TGTGCCAGTAGTGAGTCCGGTGTACAGGGAATAAACGAAAAACTGTTTTTT.

The chain's CDR3 is CASSQDSAGNSPLHF. Here the CDR3 DNA reads TGCGCCAGCAGCCAAGATAGTGCAGGGAATTCACCCCTCCACTTT. The gene calls are TRBV4-1 and TRBJ1-6, with D tentatively TRBD1 (5 bases). Looked up from germline, CDR1 is MGHRA and CDR2 is YSYEKL. The CDR3 extends over 15 amino acids. Trimming removed 0 bases from V and 7 bases from J, with 10 bases in between.

The CDR3 region is CASSMYGTDSGNTIYF. DNA of the CDR3: TGTGCCAGTAGCATGTACGGGACAGACTCTGGAAACACCATATATTTT. The V call is TRBV19, the J call TRBJ1-3, with 7 bases lining up with TRBD1. The CDR3 spans 16 residues. From germline, CDR1 is LNHDA and CDR2 SQIVND (reference sequence). Trimming at V came to 6 bases and at J to 0 bases, leaving 8 bases not matched to a gene.

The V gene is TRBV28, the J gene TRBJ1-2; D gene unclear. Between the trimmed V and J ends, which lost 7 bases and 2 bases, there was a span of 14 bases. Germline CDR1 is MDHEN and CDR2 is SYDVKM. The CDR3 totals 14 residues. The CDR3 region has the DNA TGTGCCAGCATCGAAGTAGGAGGGAACTATGGCTACACCTTC. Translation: CASIEVGGNYGYTF.

The CDR3 sequence is CSVEAKVLAGNEQFF. The CDR3 DNA reads as TGCAGCGTTGAAGCAAAGGTACTAGCAGGCAATGAGCAGTTCTTC. This chain joins TRBV29-1 and TRBJ2-1; TRBD2 is a possible D gene (6 bases). V was shortened by 1 base and J by 6 bases, with 16 bases between the two germline ends. Germline-derived CDR1 and CDR2 are SQVTM and ANQGSEA. There are 15 residues in the CDR3.

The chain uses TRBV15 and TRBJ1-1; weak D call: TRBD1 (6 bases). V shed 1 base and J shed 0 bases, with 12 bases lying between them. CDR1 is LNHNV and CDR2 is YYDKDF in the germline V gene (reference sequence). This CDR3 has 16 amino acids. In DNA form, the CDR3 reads TGTGCCACCAGCAGAGGGACAGTTTTGATGAACACTGAAGCTTTCTTT. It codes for CATSRGTVLMNTEAFF.

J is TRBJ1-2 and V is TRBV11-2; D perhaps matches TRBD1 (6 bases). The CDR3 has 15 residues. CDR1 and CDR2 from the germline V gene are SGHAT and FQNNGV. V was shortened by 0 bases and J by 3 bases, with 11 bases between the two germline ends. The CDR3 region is CASSLEQGGDYGYTF. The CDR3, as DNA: TGTGCCAGCAGCTTAGAACAGGGCGGTGACTATGGCTACACCTTC.

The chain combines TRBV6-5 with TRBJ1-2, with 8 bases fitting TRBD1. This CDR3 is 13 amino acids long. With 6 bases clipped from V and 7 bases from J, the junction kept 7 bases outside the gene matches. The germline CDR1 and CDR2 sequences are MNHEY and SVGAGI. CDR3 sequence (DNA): TGTGCCAGCAGCCGACAGGGGATGATTGGCTACACCTTC. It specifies CASSRQGMIGYTF.

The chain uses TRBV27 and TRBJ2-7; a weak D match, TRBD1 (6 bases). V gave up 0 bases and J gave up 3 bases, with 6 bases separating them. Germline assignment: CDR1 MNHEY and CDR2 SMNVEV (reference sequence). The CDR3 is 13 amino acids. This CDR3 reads CASSLSGGYEQYF. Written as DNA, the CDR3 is TGTGCCAGCAGTTTATCAGGGGGCTACGAGCAGTACTTC.

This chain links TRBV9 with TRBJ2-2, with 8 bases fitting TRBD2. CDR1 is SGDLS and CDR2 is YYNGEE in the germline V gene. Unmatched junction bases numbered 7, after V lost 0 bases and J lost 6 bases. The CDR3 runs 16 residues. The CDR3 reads CASSVVIAGRPGELFF. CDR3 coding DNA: TGTGCCAGCAGCGTAGTTATAGCGGGGCGACCCGGGGAGCTGTTTTTT.